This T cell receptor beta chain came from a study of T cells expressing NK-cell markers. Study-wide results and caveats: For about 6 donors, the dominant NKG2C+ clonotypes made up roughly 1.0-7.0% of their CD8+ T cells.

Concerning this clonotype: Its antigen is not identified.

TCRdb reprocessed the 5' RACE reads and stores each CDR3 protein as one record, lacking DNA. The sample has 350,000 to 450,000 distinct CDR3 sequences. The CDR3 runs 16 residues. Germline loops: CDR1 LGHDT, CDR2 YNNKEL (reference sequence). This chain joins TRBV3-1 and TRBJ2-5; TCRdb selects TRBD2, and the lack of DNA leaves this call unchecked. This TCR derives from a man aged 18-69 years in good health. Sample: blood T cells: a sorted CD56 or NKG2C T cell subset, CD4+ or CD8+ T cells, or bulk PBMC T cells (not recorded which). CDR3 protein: CASSQDSQRGQETQYF.